The 2 T cell receptor beta chains listed next were all sequenced from one sample in a study of blood T cells in healthy people across ages. Next came a second PCR, run for about 6 to 11 cycles, which used a sample-barcoded 5' primer along with a J-beta primer mix. TCRdb re-analysed the 5' RACE reads in MiXCR, keeping a single row per CDR3 protein. Among about 780,000 distinct CDR3 sequences listed, 46% were seen once. The sample consisted of blood. These receptors came from a man older than 75 in good health.

CDR3: CASSLVARGQDTQYF. CDR3 coding DNA: TGTGCCAGCAGCTTAGTCGCACGGGGGCAAGATACGCAGTATTTT. J is TRBJ2-3 and V is TRBV7-6; perhaps D is TRBD1 or TRBD2 (6 bases each). Germline CDR1 reads SGHVS; CDR2 reads FNYEAQ. The CDR3 is made up of 15 amino acids. V shed 1 base and J shed 5 bases, with 13 bases lying between them.

The chain employs TRBV6-1 and TRBJ2-7; 8 nucleotides agree with TRBD2. The trim removed 0 bases at V and 1 base at J, leaving 5 bases unmatched. Germline loops: CDR1 MNHNS, CDR2 SASEGT. This CDR3 spans 16 amino acids. CDR3 sequence (DNA): TGTGCCAGCAGTGAAGCGGGCACTAGCGGTTCCTACGAGCAGTACTTC. It yields the protein CASSEAGTSGSYEQYF.